What follows are 5 T cell receptor beta chains derived from one specimen sequenced in a study of Ad26.COV2.S vaccination and SARS-CoV-2 variants (dated by TCRdb to about 2021). Library creation used the immunoSEQ multiplex PCR assay. TCRdb took over this immuneACCESS table, retaining in-frame rearrangements with V and J assigned. Such tables are incomplete; in checked studies, under half of the missing clones stem from an unresolved V gene, and the remainder is unexplained. Within this sample are 300,000 to 350,000 clones, with 85% to 90% of them counted one time only. Of the sample, approximately 5.8% is held by the ten largest clones. The intended sense of this specimen's treatment or condition label: roughly 20 received Ad26.COV2.S at low or high dose, single or two shots; 5 received placebo; per-sample allocation not given. Repertoires of vaccine and placebo recipients were sequenced from samples taken on day 63 after the first injection.

The source was peripheral blood, collected in a trial of Ad26.COV2.S vaccine versus placebo. The receptors shown here come from a person aged 18 to 59 who received the Ad26.COV2.S COVID-19 vaccine or a placebo.

This clone was counted only a few times. The chain is built from TRBV19 and TRBJ1-3; perhaps TRBD1 as D (5 bases). The length of the CDR3 is 16 residues. V was clipped by 3 bases and J by 1 base, with 13 bases between them. Germline CDR1 is LNHDA and CDR2 is SQIVND (reference sequence). The CDR3 DNA reads TGTGCCAGTAGTATTTCCGAGGGGATTTCTGGAAACACCATATATTTT. Translating it yields CASSISEGISGNTIYF.

This chain links TRBV30 with TRBJ1-1; the D is unclear. V lost 3 bases and J 8 bases, leaving 19 bases between the germline ends. CDR1 and CDR2 (germline): GTSNPN, SVGIG (reference sequence). CDR3 length: 14 amino acids. CDR3 sequence (DNA): TGTGCCTGGAGGGCGGGCACCTTGCGCTTCGAAGCTTTCTTT. Translated: CAWRAGTLRFEAFF.

This clone was detected once. The chain uses TRBV20-1 and TRBJ1-2, with D maybe TRBD1 (5 bases). Trimming took 5 bases from V and 8 from J, leaving 12 bases between them. Germline V lookup: CDR1 DFQATT, CDR2 SNEGSKA (reference sequence). The CDR3 sequence is 11 residues long. DNA of the CDR3: TGCAGTGCTGGGGTGGGGGGAGGCTACACCTTC. It is translated as CSAGVGGGYTF.

This chain uses TRBV5-1 with TRBJ2-7; 14 nucleotides match TRBD2. Germline CDR1 reads SGHRS; CDR2 reads YFSETQ. V was clipped by 6 bases and J by 6 bases; unmatched bases: 8. CDR3 length equals 15 residues. The CDR3 bases are TGCGCCAGCAACCTCGGGGGACTAGCGGGGGTCGAGCAGTACTTC. Encoded protein: CASNLGGLAGVEQYF.

J is TRBJ1-1 and V is TRBV28, with no clear D. Germline CDR1 reads MDHEN; CDR2 reads SYDVKM. CDR3 length: 14 amino acids. The V and J ends lost 2 bases and 2 bases respectively, with 9 bases between them. The CDR3 DNA follows: TGTGCCAGCAGTTTAGTATATCCTAACACTGAAGCTTTCTTT. Protein: CASSLVYPNTEAFF. Full variable domain (rest looked up from reference TRBV28 and TRBJ1-1): DVKVTQSSRYLVKRTGEKVFLECVQDMDHENMFWYRQDPGLGLRLIYFSYDVKMKEKGDIPEGYSVSREKKERFSLILESASTNQTSMYLCASSLVYPNTEAFFGQGTRLTVV.